This passage covers 32 T cell receptor beta chains from one sample sequenced in a study of blood T cell repertoires in COVID-19. Sequenced by immunoSEQ multiplex PCR; TCRdb stores in-frame clones only, minus some. The data contain 90,000 to 120,000 clones, 60% to 85% of them singletons. The sample consisted of peripheral blood. These receptors all stem from a man aged 65 to 79 with acute or convalescent COVID-19.

V is TRBV3-1 (or the pseudogene TRBV3-2) and J is TRBJ2-2; D remains unclear. Looked up from germline, CDR1 is LGHDT and CDR2 is YNNKEL (reference sequence). V was clipped by 5 bases and J by 1 base, with 11 bases between them. CDR3 length equals 15 residues. The CDR3 nucleotides read TGTGCCAGCAGCGAGACACTGGTGAACACCGGGGAGCTGTTTTTT. Protein product: CASSETLVNTGELFF.

The chain joins TRBV6-5 to TRBJ2-7; 7 bases align to TRBD1. The CDR3 length is 14 residues. V shed 6 bases and J 5 bases; nucleotides not matched to a gene: 10. Germline V gene sequence: CDR1 MNHEY, CDR2 SVGAGI. This CDR3 reads CASSRQGIGDEQYF. DNA of the CDR3: TGTGCCAGCAGCCGACAGGGTATTGGTGACGAGCAGTACTTC.

The chain links TRBV6-2 or TRBV6-3 to TRBJ1-2, with 8 bases that match TRBD1. The CDR3 contains 13 residues. The J segment lost 14 bases and the V segment lost 0 bases, leaving 8 bases of the junction unmatched. Per the germline V gene, CDR1 is MNHEY and CDR2 is SVGEGT. In DNA, the CDR3 is TGTGCCAGCAGTTACTCGACGGGACAGGTGGATACCTTC. Its translation: CASSYSTGQVDTF.

This clone was counted only a few times. The rearrangement joins TRBV7-2 to TRBJ1-3, with no clear D. The CDR3 loop spans 14 amino acids. V dropped 1 base and J dropped 4 bases, with 8 bases sitting between them. Germline-derived CDR1 and CDR2 are SGHTA and FQGNSA. The CDR3 protein is CASSLGGGGNTIYF. CDR3 nucleotide sequence: TGTGCCAGCAGCTTAGGCGGAGGGGGAAACACCATATATTTT.

This chain links TRBV4-2 with TRBJ2-1; weak D call: TRBD2 (5 bases). The CDR3 extends over 15 amino acids. V was trimmed by 7 bases and J by 6 bases, leaving 19 bases between them. CDR1 and CDR2 (germline): LGHNA, YNFKEQ. The CDR3 coding sequence is TGTGCCAGCAAAGGCTCTAGGACTGACTCCAATGAGCAGTTCTTC. It encodes CASKGSRTDSNEQFF.

The chain is built from TRBV19 and TRBJ1-3, with D unresolved. The germline V gene encodes CDR1 LNHDA and CDR2 SQIVND (reference sequence). This CDR3 contains 14 residues. With 7 bases removed from V and 9 bases from J, the gap between germline ends came to 19 bases. DNA of the CDR3: TGTGCCAGTACCCTTATGGCCAACGCAGGCACCATATATTTT. Protein: CASTLMANAGTIYF.

V is TRBV6-5 and J is TRBJ2-1, with 8 bases aligning to TRBD2. V lost 2 bases and J lost 6; bases outside the gene matches: 6. CDR1 and CDR2 from the germline V gene are MNHEY and SVGAGI. The CDR3 is made up of 15 amino acids. The CDR3 sequence is CASSYRGGAVNEQFF. In nucleotides, the CDR3 is TGTGCCAGCAGTTACCGGGGGGGGGCGGTCAATGAGCAGTTCTTC.

Details on this clone: At one end the junction does not follow the germline gene, possibly because of a read error. The J gene is TRBJ2-7, the V gene TRBV5-1; 9 bases match TRBD1. The CDR3 sequence is 14 residues long. Germline V gene sequence: CDR1 SGHRS, CDR2 YFSETQ. This chain's CDR3 is CASYRDRVSDEQYF. The CDR3 coding sequence is TGCGCCAGCTACCGGGACAGGGTCTCCGACGAGCAGTACTTC. The whole variable domain, remainder taken from reference TRBV5-1 and TRBJ2-7, is KAGVTQTPRYLIKTRGQQVTLSCSPISGHRSVSWYQQTPGQGLQFLFEYFSETQRNKGNFPGRFSGRQFSNSRSEMNVSTLELGDSALYLCASYRDRVSDEQYFGPGTRLTVT.

This clone was counted only a few times. The chain is built from TRBV11-2 and TRBJ2-1; 7 nucleotides line up with TRBD1. From germline, CDR1 is SGHAT and CDR2 FQNNGV. V lost 5 bases and J lost 2; bases outside the gene matches: 6. This CDR3 spans 15 amino acids. CDR3 nucleotide sequence: TGTGCCAGCAGCCCGACAGGGCAGACCTACAATGAGCAGTTCTTC. Its protein product is CASSPTGQTYNEQFF.

The genes are TRBV19 and TRBJ2-7; possible D gene TRBD2, 6 bases. The CDR3 consists of 15 residues. Germline loops: CDR1 LNHDA, CDR2 SQIVND (reference sequence). V was clipped by 1 base and J by 6 bases, with 16 bases between them. CDR3 amino acids: CASSIAAGRRSEQYF. The CDR3 bases are TGTGCCAGTAGTATAGCGGCGGGGCGGCGTAGCGAGCAGTACTTC.

V is TRBV2 and J is TRBJ1-1; 8 nucleotides match TRBD1. The germline CDR1 and CDR2 sequences are SNHLY and FYNNEI. The CDR3 contains 16 residues. The V and J ends lost 8 bases and 6 bases, in that order; junction bases with no gene match: 17. The CDR3 is CASSRGQGLRVAEAFF. In DNA form, the CDR3 reads TGTGCCAGCTCCCGAGGACAGGGCTTGAGGGTAGCTGAAGCTTTCTTT.

The genes are TRBV12-3 or TRBV12-4 and TRBJ1-2; D is possibly TRBD1 (5 bases). The CDR3 length is 13 residues. The V and J ends lost 7 bases and 5 bases respectively, with 14 bases between them. In nucleotides, the CDR3 is TGTGCCAGCACCGCGGGGACTGAGTATGGCTACACCTTC. It specifies CASTAGTEYGYTF.

This clone appeared a single time. The chain is built from TRBV5-1 and TRBJ2-5, with a weak D call TRBD1 (6 bases). The germline gives CDR1 SGHRS, CDR2 YFSETQ. There are 14 residues in the CDR3. Trimming stripped 3 bases from V and 3 bases from J, with 12 bases between. The CDR3 DNA follows: TGCGCCAGCAGCTCCCAGGGGTTGGAAGAGACCCAGTACTTC. As protein: CASSSQGLEETQYF.

The chain couples TRBV19 to TRBJ2-1; a possible D gene is TRBD2 (6 bases). CDR1 is LNHDA, CDR2 SQIVND, per germline (reference sequence). V dropped 2 bases and J dropped 1 base, with 9 bases sitting between them. The CDR3 covers 15 residues. Written as DNA, the CDR3 is TGTGCCAGTAGTATACACGGGGGTTCCTACAATGAGCAGTTCTTC. Translated, it gives CASSIHGGSYNEQFF.

The rearrangement links TRBV2 to TRBJ2-1; 9 positions agree with TRBD2. The length of the CDR3 is 15 residues. CDR1 and CDR2 (germline): SNHLY, FYNNEI. V was pared by 3 bases and J by 8 bases, with 8 bases of the junction left unmatched. Here the CDR3 DNA reads TGTGCCAGCAGTGACATCGGGACTAGCATGGATGAGCAGTTCTTC. This codes for CASSDIGTSMDEQFF.

J is TRBJ1-2 and V is TRBV28, with 12 bases fitting TRBD1. The CDR3 extends over 15 amino acids. The germline V gene encodes CDR1 MDHEN and CDR2 SYDVKM. The V segment lost 5 bases and the J segment 13 bases; nucleotides outside the gene matches: 14. CDR3 loop: CASSPGGMGQGAFTF. The CDR3 DNA reads as TGTGCCAGCAGTCCCGGAGGGATGGGACAGGGGGCTTTCACCTTC.

The CDR3 sequence is CASSSSGGWGTDTQYF. In nucleotides, the CDR3 is TGTGCCAGCAGCTCCAGCGGGGGTTGGGGCACAGATACGCAGTATTTT. The V and J genes are TRBV11-2 and TRBJ2-3, with 8 bases that match TRBD2. CDR1 and CDR2 from the germline V gene are SGHAT and FQNNGV. The ends lost 4 bases at V and 1 base at J; junction bases unmatched: 7. CDR3 length: 16 residues.

The chain combines TRBV5-8 with TRBJ1-3, with 8 bases that match TRBD1. Looked up from germline, CDR1 is SGHTS and CDR2 is YDEGEE. J was trimmed by 0 bases and V by 1 base; bases with no gene match: 3. This CDR3 comprises 16 residues. The DNA of the CDR3 is TGTGCCAGCAGCTTGATGGGGACAGGCTCTGGAAACACCATATATTTT. Translation gives CASSLMGTGSGNTIYF. The variable domain in full, completed from reference TRBV5-8 and TRBJ1-3, reads EAGVTQSPTHLIKTRGQQATLRCSPISGHTSVYWYQQALGLGLQFLLWYDEGEERNRGNFPPRFSGRQFPNYSSELNVNALELEDSALYLCASSLMGTGSGNTIYFGEGSWLTVV.

V gene TRBV6-5 combines with J gene TRBJ1-2, with TRBD1 matching over 10 bases. CDR3 length: 15 amino acids. Germline lookup yields CDR1 MNHEY and CDR2 SVGAGI. V lost 0 bases and J lost 4; bases outside the gene matches: 2. The CDR3 sequence is CASSYSTGGAYGYTF. In DNA, the CDR3 is TGTGCCAGCAGTTACTCGACAGGGGGCGCCTATGGCTACACCTTC.

The gene calls are TRBV5-5 and TRBJ2-2, with 9 nucleotides matching TRBD2. This CDR3 has 16 amino acids. CDR1 is SGHKS and CDR2 is YYEKEE in the germline V gene (reference sequence). With V trimmed by 1 base and J by 3 bases, 4 bases remained unmatched. The CDR3 loop is CASSLIAGAYTGELFF. CDR3 coding DNA: TGTGCCAGCAGCTTGATAGCGGGGGCCTACACCGGGGAGCTGTTTTTT.

Only a few counts were recorded for this clone. V gene TRBV5-4 combines with J gene TRBJ1-5; D gene unclear. The CDR3 runs 13 residues. Germline V gives CDR1 SGHNT, CDR2 YYREEE (reference sequence). V was trimmed by 0 bases and J by 4 bases, leaving 5 bases between them. In nucleotides, the CDR3 is TGTGCCAGCAGCTTGGACAGAAATCAGCCCCAGCATTTT. As protein: CASSLDRNQPQHF.

This chain joins TRBV6-2 or TRBV6-3 and TRBJ2-2; possible D gene TRBD1, 6 bases. Trimming took 5 bases from V and 1 from J, leaving 14 bases between them. The CDR3 runs 16 residues. Germline CDR1 reads MNHEY; CDR2 reads SVGEGT. The CDR3: CASSKRDKVNTGELFF. Written as DNA, the CDR3 is TGTGCCAGCAGTAAGAGGGACAAAGTGAACACCGGGGAGCTGTTTTTT.

The chain carries TRBV5-3 and TRBJ2-7, with D tentatively TRBD2 (6 bases). TRBV5-3 has ORF status, its function being uncertain. This CDR3 comprises 13 residues. V lost 0 bases and J 6 bases, leaving 10 bases between the germline ends. The CDR3 coding sequence is TGTGCCAGAAGCTTGGGACTAGATGGCGAGCAGTACTTC. This encodes CARSLGLDGEQYF.

The CDR3 DNA follows: TGTGCCAGCAGTTACTCTCAGGGCCGAGGAACGTACTTC. This translates into CASSYSQGRGTYF. This chain links TRBV6-5 with TRBJ2-7; D possibly corresponds to TRBD1 (5 bases). CDR1 and CDR2 from the germline V gene are MNHEY and SVGAGI. The CDR3 runs 13 residues. Between the trimmed V and J ends, which lost 0 bases and 12 bases, there was a span of 15 bases.

The rearrangement uses TRBV9 and TRBJ2-1; 7 nucleotides line up with TRBD2. The V and J ends lost 4 bases and 5 bases, in that order; junction bases with no gene match: 6. CDR1 is SGDLS and CDR2 is YYNGEE in the germline V gene. The CDR3 runs to 14 residues. The CDR3 reads CASSPAGLNNEQFF. The CDR3 bases are TGTGCCAGCAGCCCAGCGGGACTAAACAATGAGCAGTTCTTC.

The rearrangement links TRBV7-9 to TRBJ1-4; D is possibly TRBD1 (5 bases). V dropped 5 bases and J dropped 0 bases, with 16 bases sitting between them. Germline-derived CDR1 and CDR2 are SEHNR and FQNEAQ (reference sequence). This CDR3 has 17 residues. The CDR3 loop is CASSPGWNTATNEKLFF. CDR3 sequence (DNA): TGTGCCAGCAGCCCAGGGTGGAATACTGCAACTAATGAAAAACTGTTTTTT. The full variable domain, in which reference TRBV7-9 and TRBJ1-4 provide the parts outside the CDR3, is DTGVSQNPRHKITKRGQNVTFRCDPISEHNRLYWYRQTLGQGPEFLTYFQNEAQLEKSRLLSDRFSAERPKGSFSTLEIQRTEQGDSAMYLCASSPGWNTATNEKLFFGSGTQLSVL.

This clone showed up just a few times. The chain employs TRBV3-1 (or the pseudogene TRBV3-2) and TRBJ1-4; TRBD1 agrees at 10 bases. Germline CDR1 reads LGHDT; CDR2 reads YNNKEL (reference sequence). This CDR3 is 17 amino acids long. V shed 4 bases, J shed 8 bases, and the junction held 13 bases outside the gene matches. CDR3 in amino acids: CASSPSPGTGVNEKLFF. The CDR3 bases are TGTGCCAGCAGCCCAAGTCCCGGGACAGGGGTCAACGAAAAACTGTTTTTT.

This clone was counted between two and nine times. The chain carries TRBV7-3 and TRBJ2-1, with D perhaps TRBD2 (6 bases). V lost 4 bases and J 9 bases, leaving 13 bases between the germline ends. Germline V CDR1 and CDR2: SGHTA, FQGTGA. The CDR3 runs 13 residues. CDR3 amino acids: CASSSGGAGEQFF. CDR3 in DNA: TGTGCCAGCAGCTCCGGGGGAGCGGGTGAGCAGTTCTTC. The whole variable domain, filled in from reference TRBV7-3 and TRBJ2-1, reads GAGVSQTPSNKVTEKGKYVELRCDPISGHTALYWYRQSLGQGPEFLIYFQGTGAADDSGLPNDRFFAVRPEGSVSTLKIQRTERGDSAVYLCASSSGGAGEQFFGPGTRLTVL.

The CDR3 DNA reads as TGTGCCAGCAGCACCATGGGACAGGCCTACGAGCAGTACTTC. It translates to CASSTMGQAYEQYF. This rearrangement joins TRBV7-2 to TRBJ2-7, with 8 bases identical to TRBD1. Germline CDR1 is SGHTA and CDR2 is FQGNSA. Unmatched junction bases numbered 5, after V lost 5 bases and J lost 2 bases. This CDR3 has 14 amino acids.

This sequence joins TRBV7-8 and TRBJ2-7; D ambiguous. This CDR3 comprises 14 residues. V shed 1 base and J shed 3 bases, with 10 bases lying between them. From germline, CDR1 is SGHVS and CDR2 FQNEAQ. CDR3 nucleotide sequence: TGTGCCAGCAGCTTAGACCCGAACGGCTACGAGCAGTACTTC. Translating it yields CASSLDPNGYEQYF.

This clone was found once. The V gene is TRBV5-1, the J gene TRBJ2-5, with D possibly being TRBD1 (6 bases). Looked up from germline, CDR1 is SGHRS and CDR2 is YFSETQ. Trimming cost V 0 bases and J 5 bases, with 14 bases left between them. The CDR3 is made up of 15 amino acids. The CDR3 nucleotides read TGCGCCAGCAGCTTGGTGGGGGCGCAAGGCGAGACCCAGTACTTC. Protein: CASSLVGAQGETQYF.

V usage is TRBV6-1 and J usage is TRBJ2-7; tentatively, D is TRBD1 (6 bases). Germline CDR1 is MNHNS and CDR2 is SASEGT. The CDR3 extends over 14 amino acids. V dropped 8 bases and J dropped 0 bases, with 14 bases sitting between them. The CDR3 region is CASQQGFNSYEQYF. The DNA of the CDR3 is TGTGCCAGCCAACAGGGATTTAACTCCTACGAGCAGTACTTC.